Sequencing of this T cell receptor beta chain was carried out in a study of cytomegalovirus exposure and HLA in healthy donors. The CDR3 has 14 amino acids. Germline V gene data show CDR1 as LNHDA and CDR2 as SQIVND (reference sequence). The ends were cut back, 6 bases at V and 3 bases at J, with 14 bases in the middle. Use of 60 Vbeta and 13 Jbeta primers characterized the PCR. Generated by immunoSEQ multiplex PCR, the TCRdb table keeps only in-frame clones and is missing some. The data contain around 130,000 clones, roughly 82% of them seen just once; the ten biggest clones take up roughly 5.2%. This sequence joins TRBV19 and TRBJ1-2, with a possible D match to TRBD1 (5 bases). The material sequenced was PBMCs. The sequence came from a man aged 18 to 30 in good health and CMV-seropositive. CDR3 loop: CASRAGGRDYGYTF. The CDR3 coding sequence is TGTGCCAGTAGAGCCGGGGGTCGTGACTATGGCTACACCTTC.